A single sample gave rise to the 8 T cell receptor beta chains below, sequenced in a study of OX40 agonist ivuxolimab in advanced cancers. Sequencing was performed with immunoSEQ multiplex PCR; in TCRdb, only in-frame clones are kept and a portion is missing. The sample includes about 98,000 clones, just under 95% of them seen just once. Specimen: CD4+ or CD8+ T cells sorted from blood, collected in a trial of the OX40 agonist ivuxolimab. These receptors came from an adult with an advanced solid tumor such as melanoma, head and neck, liver or kidney cancer.

The chain employs TRBV25-1 and TRBJ2-1; maybe TRBD2 (7 bases). The V gene lost 3 bases and the J gene lost 2 bases, with 17 bases spanning the gap. The length of the CDR3 is 17 residues. Germline CDR1 MGHDK, CDR2 SYGVNS. The CDR3 bases are TGTGCCAGCAGTGATACGGGGCGGGGGCCCGCCTACAATGAGCAGTTCTTC. Protein product: CASSDTGRGPAYNEQFF.

This clone was picked up one time. The chain links TRBV19 to TRBJ2-6; D unresolved. From germline, CDR1 is LNHDA and CDR2 SQIVND (reference sequence). The ends were cut back, 5 bases at V and 3 bases at J, with 8 bases in the middle. This CDR3 comprises 14 residues. Here the CDR3 DNA reads TGTGCCAGTAGTGTTACCGGTGGGGCCAACGTCCTGACTTTC. Protein sequence: CASSVTGGANVLTF. Using reference TRBV19 and TRBJ2-6 for the parts outside the CDR3, the full variable domain is DGGITQSPKYLFRKEGQNVTLSCEQNLNHDAMYWYRQDPGQGLRLIYYSQIVNDFQKGDIAEGYSVSREKKESFPLTVTSAQKNPTAFYLCASSVTGGANVLTFGAGSRLTVL.

The chain recombines TRBV28 with TRBJ2-6; the match to TRBD1 covers 8 bases. J lost 0 bases, V lost 2 bases, and 9 bases had no gene match. The V gene's germline CDR1 is MDHEN and CDR2 SYDVKM. This CDR3 is 19 amino acids long. The CDR3 bases are TGTGCCAGCAGTTTAGAGGGGGACAGGCGATTCTCTGGGGCCAACGTCCTGACTTTC. This sequence encodes CASSLEGDRRFSGANVLTF. The full variable domain, with the rest looked up from reference TRBV28 and TRBJ2-6, is DVKVTQSSRYLVKRTGEKVFLECVQDMDHENMFWYRQDPGLGLRLIYFSYDVKMKEKGDIPEGYSVSREKKERFSLILESASTNQTSMYLCASSLEGDRRFSGANVLTFGAGSRLTVL.

The V gene is TRBV27, the J gene TRBJ1-2; the D is unclear. The CDR3 covers 14 residues. The V end lost 7 bases, the J end lost 4 bases, and 16 bases lay between the germline ends. Per germline, CDR1 MNHEY and CDR2 SMNVEV (reference sequence). The DNA for the CDR3 is TGTGCCAGCACCAGGTGGGGATCAAGCTATGGCTACACCTTC. It yields the protein CASTRWGSSYGYTF.

The chain is built from TRBV6-1 and TRBJ2-1; 7 bases are a match to TRBD2. The germline V gene encodes CDR1 MNHNS and CDR2 SASEGT. J was trimmed by 6 bases and V by 4 bases; bases with no gene match: 12. This CDR3 spans 16 amino acids. CDR3 in amino acids: CASSGVRGSMGNEQFF. The CDR3 bases are TGTGCCAGCAGTGGGGTGCGCGGGAGTATGGGCAATGAGCAGTTCTTC.

J is TRBJ1-5 and V is TRBV6-5; TRBD1 is a possible D gene (5 bases). The germline V gene encodes CDR1 MNHEY and CDR2 SVGAGI. There are 15 residues in the CDR3. Trimming stripped 4 bases from V and 4 bases from J, with 14 bases between. The CDR3 sequence: CASSSDRHRNQPQHF. CDR3 in DNA: TGTGCCAGCAGTTCGGATAGACACAGGAATCAGCCCCAGCATTTT.

The rearrangement links TRBV4-1 to TRBJ2-3; 9 positions match TRBD2. With V trimmed by 4 bases and J by 0 bases, 8 bases remained unmatched. Germline values: CDR1 MGHRA, CDR2 YSYEKL. The CDR3 is 17 residues long. CDR3 DNA: TGCGCCAGCAGCCCCCGAGCAACTAGCGGGAGCACAGATACGCAGTATTTT. Its protein is CASSPRATSGSTDTQYF.

The chain links TRBV5-1 to TRBJ2-2; 8 nucleotides agree with TRBD1. The V segment lost 4 bases and the J segment 4 bases; nucleotides outside the gene matches: 6. The CDR3 covers 15 residues. The germline V gene has CDR1 SGHRS and CDR2 YFSETQ. CDR3 nucleotide sequence: TGCGCCAGCAGCCTAGGACAGGGCGGCACCGGGGAGCTGTTTTTT. This encodes CASSLGQGGTGELFF.